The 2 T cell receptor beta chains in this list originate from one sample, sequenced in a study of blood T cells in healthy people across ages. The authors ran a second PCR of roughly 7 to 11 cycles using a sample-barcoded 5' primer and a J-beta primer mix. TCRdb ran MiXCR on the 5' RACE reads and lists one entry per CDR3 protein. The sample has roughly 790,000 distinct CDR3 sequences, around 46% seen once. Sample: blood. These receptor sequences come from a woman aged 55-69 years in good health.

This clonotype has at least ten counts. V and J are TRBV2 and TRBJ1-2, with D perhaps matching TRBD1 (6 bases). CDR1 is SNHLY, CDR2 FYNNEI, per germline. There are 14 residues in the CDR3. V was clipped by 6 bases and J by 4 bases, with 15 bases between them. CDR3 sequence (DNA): TGTGCCAGCAGGAGTGGGGGGCGCGGCTATGGCTACACCTTC. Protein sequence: CASRSGGRGYGYTF.

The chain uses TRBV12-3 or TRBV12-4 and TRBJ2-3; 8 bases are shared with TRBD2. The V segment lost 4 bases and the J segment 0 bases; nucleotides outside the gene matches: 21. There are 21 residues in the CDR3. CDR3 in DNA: TGTGCCAGCAGTTCAAATACCGGGACTAGGATCCACGCTCGTAGCACAGATACGCAGTATTTT. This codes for CASSSNTGTRIHARSTDTQYF.